This T cell receptor beta chain was profiled in a study of T cells in Graves' hyperthyroidism and ophthalmopathy. With regard to this clonotype: The antigen remains undetermined.

Findings and limits, study-wide: It was a median around 6 months before onset that the model predicted ophthalmopathy.

Uncontrolled infection, other autoimmune disease, pregnancy or lactation disqualified patients from enrolment. The CDR3 regions of TCR beta were amplified from RNA transcripts. TCR CDR3 underwent first-round RT-PCR with the HTBI primer set. TCRdb processed the multiplex PCR reads anew with MiXCR; each CDR3 protein has one entry. The data contain a few hundred thousand distinct CDR3 sequences, about half of them singletons. CDR3 length equals 13 residues. Germline CDR1 reads ENHRY; CDR2 reads SYGVKD. The ends lost 6 bases at V and 3 bases at J; junction bases unmatched: 3. The source is a woman aged 18-29 years with Graves' hyperthyroidism. The chain combines TRBV10-3 with TRBJ1-1, with 8 nucleotides matching TRBD1. Source material: peripheral blood or thyroid tissue (not recorded which). CDR3 in amino acids: CAIRSDRDTEAFF. The DNA for the CDR3 is TGTGCCATCAGATCGGACAGGGACACTGAAGCTTTCTTT.